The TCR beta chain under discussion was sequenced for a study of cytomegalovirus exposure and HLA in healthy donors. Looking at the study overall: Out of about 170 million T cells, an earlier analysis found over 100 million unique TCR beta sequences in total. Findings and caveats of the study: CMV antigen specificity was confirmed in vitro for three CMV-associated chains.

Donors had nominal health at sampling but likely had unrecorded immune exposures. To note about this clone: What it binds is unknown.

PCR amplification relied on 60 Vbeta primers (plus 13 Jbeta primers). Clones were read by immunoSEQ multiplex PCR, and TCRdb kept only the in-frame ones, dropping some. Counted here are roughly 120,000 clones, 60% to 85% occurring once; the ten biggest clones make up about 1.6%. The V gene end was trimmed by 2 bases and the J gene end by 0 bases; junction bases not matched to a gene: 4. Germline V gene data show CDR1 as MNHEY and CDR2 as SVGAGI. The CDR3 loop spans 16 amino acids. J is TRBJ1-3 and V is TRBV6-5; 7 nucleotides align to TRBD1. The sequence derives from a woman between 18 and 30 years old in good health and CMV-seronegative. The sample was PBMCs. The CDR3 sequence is CASSYQGTDSGNTIYF. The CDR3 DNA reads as TGTGCCAGCAGTTACCAAGGGACAGACTCTGGAAACACCATATATTTT.